What follows are 17 T cell receptor beta chains derived from one specimen sequenced in a study of OX40 agonist ivuxolimab in advanced cancers. The data were produced by immunoSEQ multiplex PCR, yet TCRdb's version contains in-frame clones alone and is incomplete. The table shows tens of thousands of clones, with roughly 90% occurring only once. Material: CD4+ or CD8+ T cells sorted from blood, obtained in a trial of the OX40 agonist ivuxolimab. Receptors originate from an adult with an advanced solid tumor such as melanoma, head and neck, liver or kidney cancer.

The chain combines TRBV7-9 with TRBJ1-1; D uncertain. Germline values: CDR1 SEHNR, CDR2 FQNEAQ (reference sequence). V lost 1 base and J lost 5, with 11 bases in between. The CDR3 consists of 14 residues. The CDR3 coding sequence is TGTGCCAGCAGCTTAGTAGGGATTGTAACTGAAGCTTTCTTT. Its protein is CASSLVGIVTEAFF. The whole variable domain, remainder taken from reference TRBV7-9 and TRBJ1-1, is DTGVSQNPRHKITKRGQNVTFRCDPISEHNRLYWYRQTLGQGPEFLTYFQNEAQLEKSRLLSDRFSAERPKGSFSTLEIQRTEQGDSAMYLCASSLVGIVTEAFFGQGTRLTVV.

The rearrangement links TRBV11-2 to TRBJ2-5; no definite D call. CDR1 SGHAT and CDR2 FQNNGV come from the germline V gene. The CDR3 length is 13 residues. Trimming removed 5 bases from V and 3 bases from J, with 10 bases in between. CDR3 protein: CASSRYREETQYF. The CDR3 coding sequence is TGTGCCAGCAGCCGTTATAGAGAAGAGACCCAGTACTTC.

CDR3 in DNA: TGTGCCAGCTCACCTCCGGCGCAGATTTACGAGCAGTACTTC. It yields the protein CASSPPAQIYEQYF. The chain has TRBV18 and TRBJ2-7, with unresolved D. This CDR3 spans 14 amino acids. CDR1 KGHSH and CDR2 LQKENI come from the germline V gene. V was shortened by 3 bases and J by 4 bases, with 13 bases between the two germline ends. Looking up the rest from reference TRBV18 and TRBJ2-7 gives the full variable domain: NAGVMQNPRHLVRRRGQEARLRCSPMKGHSHVYWYRQLPEEGLKFMVYLQKENIIDESGMPKERFSAEFPKEGPSILRIQQVVRGDSAAYFCASSPPAQIYEQYFGPGTRLTVT.

CDR3 nucleotide sequence: TGTGCCAGCAGCCACTCCTACGAGCAGTACTTC. Residues: CASSHSYEQYF. The gene calls are TRBV6-5 and TRBJ2-7, with no clear D. Trimming took off 6 bases at V and 0 bases at J, with 3 bases between the two ends. Germline V gene data show CDR1 as MNHEY and CDR2 as SVGAGI. The CDR3 covers 11 residues.

This sequence joins TRBV6-1 and TRBJ2-2; D is uncertain. Looked up from germline, CDR1 is MNHNS and CDR2 is SASEGT. The CDR3 loop spans 14 amino acids. V gave up 7 bases and J gave up 5 bases, with 14 bases separating them. CDR3 sequence: CASIRASWTGELFF. CDR3 sequence (DNA): TGTGCCAGCATACGGGCTAGTTGGACCGGGGAGCTGTTTTTT.

The chain employs TRBV6-5 and TRBJ1-4, with D uncertain. The length of the CDR3 is 13 residues. Germline V CDR1 and CDR2: MNHEY, SVGAGI. Trimming removed 2 bases at V and 5 bases at J, with 6 bases between. For the CDR3, the DNA is TGTGCCAGCAGTTACAGGTTAAATGAAAAACTGTTTTTT. This codes for CASSYRLNEKLFF.

J is TRBJ2-7 and V is TRBV6-5, with unresolved D. Germline CDR1 and CDR2: MNHEY and SVGAGI. The CDR3 contains 13 residues. V lost 3 bases and J lost 5, with 11 bases in between. CDR3 sequence (DNA): TGTGCCAGCAGTTATAGGGTTAAGGACGAGCAGTACTTC. Residues: CASSYRVKDEQYF.

Of note for this clone: The junction and the germline gene differ at one end; a read error may be behind it. The rearrangement joins TRBV6-6 to TRBJ2-7; tentative D call: TRBD2 (5 bases). This CDR3 spans 12 amino acids. Germline CDR1 MNHNY, CDR2 SVGAGI (reference sequence). CDR3 in amino acids: CASNDRETYLTF. The CDR3 DNA is TGTGCCAGCAACGATCGGGAAACCTACCTAACCTTC.

The chain carries TRBV28 and TRBJ2-1; 12 bases are a match to TRBD1. Trimming at V came to 4 bases and at J to 8 bases, leaving 9 bases not matched to a gene. The CDR3 spans 16 residues. Per germline, CDR1 MDHEN and CDR2 SYDVKM. The CDR3 reads CASSSGQGAPLDEQFF. DNA for the CDR3: TGTGCCAGCAGTTCGGGACAGGGGGCCCCATTGGATGAGCAGTTCTTC.

CDR3 nucleotides: TGTGCCAGTAGTATTACGACAGTGGAACATTACAATGAGCAGTTCTTC. Its protein product is CASSITTVEHYNEQFF. The rearrangement joins TRBV19 to TRBJ2-1; tentative D call: TRBD1 (5 bases). V dropped 3 bases and J dropped 4 bases, with 16 bases sitting between them. From germline, CDR1 is LNHDA and CDR2 SQIVND (reference sequence). The CDR3 spans 16 residues.

The chain has TRBV5-1 and TRBJ2-2; D not certain. Trimming removed 0 bases at V and 6 bases at J, with 9 bases between. This CDR3 has 14 residues. Per germline, CDR1 SGHRS and CDR2 YFSETQ. The CDR3 protein is CASSLAATAGELFF. In DNA, the CDR3 is TGCGCCAGCAGCTTGGCGGCTACGGCCGGGGAGCTGTTTTTT.

This chain uses TRBV12-5 with TRBJ1-3; 7 bases line up with TRBD1. Trimming at V came to 1 base and at J to 1 base, leaving 7 bases not matched to a gene. Per germline, CDR1 LGHNT and CDR2 FRNRAP. CDR3 length: 17 residues. CDR3 in amino acids: CASGLGQGRGSGNTIYF. The CDR3 DNA reads TGTGCTAGTGGTTTGGGACAGGGAAGGGGATCTGGAAACACCATATATTTT.

The rearrangement links TRBV27 to TRBJ2-2; the D gene is possibly TRBD1 (5 bases). Germline V CDR1 and CDR2: MNHEY, SMNVEV (reference sequence). Trimming took 4 bases from V and 3 from J, leaving 6 bases between them. The CDR3 totals 13 residues. CDR3 in DNA: TGTGCCAGCAGTTCCAGGGACACCGGGGAGCTGTTTTTT. This codes for CASSSRDTGELFF.

This clone was recorded once. The chain carries TRBV29-1 and TRBJ2-1; D remains ambiguous. The CDR3 totals 13 residues. Looked up from germline, CDR1 is SQVTM and CDR2 is ANQGSEA. Trimming stripped 6 bases from V and 5 bases from J, with 14 bases between. The CDR3 DNA is TGCAGCGTCCCCTCTAGGGCCCACAATGAGCAGTTCTTC. Residues: CSVPSRAHNEQFF.

V and J are TRBV6-1 and TRBJ2-3; TRBD2 matches at 7 bases. The V gene end was trimmed by 1 base and the J gene end by 8 bases; junction bases not matched to a gene: 6. Germline-derived CDR1 and CDR2 are MNHNS and SASEGT. The CDR3 is made up of 14 amino acids. This CDR3 is CASSEGREKRTQYF. The DNA for the CDR3 is TGTGCCAGCAGTGAAGGGCGGGAGAAGCGTACGCAGTATTTT.

This clone was detected only a few times. The chain carries TRBV9 and TRBJ2-2; the match to TRBD2 covers 7 bases. Germline V gene lookup returns CDR1 SGDLS and CDR2 YYNGEE. V lost 4 bases and J lost 4; bases outside the gene matches: 10. The CDR3 extends over 16 amino acids. The DNA for the CDR3 is TGTGCCAGCAGCCCGGGCGGGAGAGGGGTCACCGGGGAGCTGTTTTTT. Translating gives CASSPGGRGVTGELFF.

The genes are TRBV6-1 and TRBJ2-1, with D unclear. The germline V and J ends were trimmed by 2 bases and 7 bases, with 9 bases remaining between them. In germline, CDR1 is MNHNS, CDR2 SASEGT. This CDR3 region has 13 residues. CDR3 nucleotide sequence: TGTGCCAGCAGTGAATGGAAGCGAAATGAGCAGTTCTTC. Its translation is CASSEWKRNEQFF.